This paragraph reports one T cell receptor (beta chain). Its antigen is as yet unknown. These data belong to a study of T cell responses to AZD1222 COVID-19 vaccine. Findings and caveats of the study: Among spike-specific TCRs, nearly half reportedly target unmutated variant regions.

The CDR3 covers 15 residues. The germline CDR1 and CDR2 sequences are SGHRS and YFSETQ. Trimming left V 2 bases short and J 5 bases short, with 11 bases between. Data came from immunoSEQ multiplex PCR; TCRdb stores just in-frame clones and leaves some out. The table shows about 220,000 clones, with roughly 91% occurring only once. The clonotype comes from an adult in good health. The V and J genes are TRBV5-1 and TRBJ1-6; D remains unclear. The specimen comprised peripheral blood, sampled on day 0 of MenACWY control vaccination. The CDR3 sequence is CASSLTEGNNSPLHF. CDR3 coding DNA: TGCGCCAGCAGCTTAACGGAAGGGAATAATTCACCCCTCCACTTT.